A selection of T cell receptor beta chains follows, all from one sample in a study of identical twins. Each CDR3 protein is one row after TCRdb ran MiXCR on the 5' RACE reads. This sample yields some 460,000 distinct CDR3 sequences, of which 12% to 15% are seen a single time; about 0.54% belongs to the top ten. The same sample was also used in a study of yellow fever vaccine responses in identical twins.

The sequenced sample was CD4+ T cells sorted from blood. The receptors shown here come from a woman between 18 and 30 years old in good health. Both conserved end residues are trimmed from each CDR3. D genes are given only for firm matches.

D gene: NA
V gene: TRBV29-1
CDR3 protein: SVELQETQY

D gene: TRBD2
V gene: TRBV20-1
CDR3 protein: CAKPLAGGPSTQY

D gene: NA
V gene: TRBV7-6
CDR3 protein: ASSYKNTEAF

D gene: NA
V gene: TRBV6-1
CDR3 protein: ASSGPKINLNYGYT

D gene: TRBD2
V gene: TRBV24-1
CDR3 protein: ATQLAHTDTQY

D gene: NA
V gene: TRBV5-1
CDR3 protein: ASSIAGQKAETQY

D gene: NA
V gene: TRBV5-1
CDR3 protein: ASNDGRPDSPLH

D gene: NA
V gene: TRBV6-6
CDR3 protein: ASSYSDPYEQY

D gene: TRBD2
V gene: TRBV6-5
CDR3 protein: ASSYGGGGNEQF

D gene: NA
V gene: TRBV7-7
CDR3 protein: ASSLEHYNEQF

D gene: NA
V gene: TRBV28
CDR3 protein: ASSLSPHRTNTGELF

D gene: TRBD1
V gene: TRBV28
CDR3 protein: ASSLSRGRGETQY

D gene: NA
V gene: TRBV20-1
CDR3 protein: SARDSGLQETQY

D gene: TRBD2
V gene: TRBV6-2/TRBV6-3
CDR3 protein: ASKAGGTGTTDTQY

D gene: TRBD2
V gene: TRBV20-1
CDR3 protein: SARAGGRGEQF

D gene: TRBD1
V gene: TRBV10-3
CDR3 protein: AIRADRGNAF

D gene: TRBD2
V gene: TRBV27
CDR3 protein: ASSLPPGLAGPNEQF

D gene: NA
V gene: TRBV6-2/TRBV6-3
CDR3 protein: ASKNSGAYEQY

D gene: NA
V gene: TRBV5-1
CDR3 protein: ASSLYLLGSGPDNEQF

D gene: NA
V gene: TRBV6-5
CDR3 protein: ASSYSGQGPYEQY

D gene: NA
V gene: TRBV24-1
CDR3 protein: ATSDPGRNQPQH

D gene: TRBD1
V gene: TRBV4-3
CDR3 protein: ASSQAQGARDTQY

D gene: TRBD2
V gene: TRBV5-1
CDR3 protein: ASSLGGLGGSYEQY

D gene: NA
V gene: TRBV12-3/TRBV12-4
CDR3 protein: ASSDSSGNTIY

D gene: NA
V gene: TRBV11-3
CDR3 protein: AIWSRDLIEQY

D gene: NA
V gene: TRBV12-3/TRBV12-4
CDR3 protein: ASSFLRGRALYEQY

D gene: NA
V gene: TRBV29-1
CDR3 protein: SARGAGHEQY

D gene: NA
V gene: TRBV6-1
CDR3 protein: ASSPDNYNEQF

D gene: TRBD2
V gene: TRBV12-3/TRBV12-4
CDR3 protein: ASSPIAKTSGGPQF

D gene: NA
V gene: TRBV7-2
CDR3 protein: ASTQVNTEAF

D gene: NA
V gene: TRBV10-3
CDR3 protein: AISDDYGYT

D gene: TRBD1
V gene: TRBV29-1
CDR3 protein: SALTGGRDTDTQY

D gene: TRBD2
V gene: TRBV15
CDR3 protein: ATSRGGGETQY

D gene: TRBD1
V gene: TRBV3-1
CDR3 protein: ASSQDPGGGPQH